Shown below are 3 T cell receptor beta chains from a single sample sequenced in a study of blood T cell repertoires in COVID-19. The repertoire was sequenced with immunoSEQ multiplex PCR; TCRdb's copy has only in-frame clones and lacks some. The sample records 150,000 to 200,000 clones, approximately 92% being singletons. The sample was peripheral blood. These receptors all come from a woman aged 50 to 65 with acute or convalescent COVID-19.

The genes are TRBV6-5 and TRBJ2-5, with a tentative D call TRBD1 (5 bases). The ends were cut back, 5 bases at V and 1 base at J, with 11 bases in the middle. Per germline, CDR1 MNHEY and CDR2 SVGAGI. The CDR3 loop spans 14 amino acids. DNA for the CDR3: TGTGCCAGCAGTCCAACGGACATCCAAGAGACCCAGTACTTC. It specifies CASSPTDIQETQYF.

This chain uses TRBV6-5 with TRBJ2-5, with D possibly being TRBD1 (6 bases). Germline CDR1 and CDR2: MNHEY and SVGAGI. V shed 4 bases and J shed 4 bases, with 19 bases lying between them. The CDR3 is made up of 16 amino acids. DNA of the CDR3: TGTGCCAGCAGTTTACTCCCAGGGGCGCGAGGAGAGACCCAGTACTTC. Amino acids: CASSLLPGARGETQYF.

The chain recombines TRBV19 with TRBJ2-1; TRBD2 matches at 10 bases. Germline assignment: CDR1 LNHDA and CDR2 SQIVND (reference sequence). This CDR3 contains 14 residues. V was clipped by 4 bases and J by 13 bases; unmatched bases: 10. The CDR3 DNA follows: TGTGCCAGTAGTAGTGGTGGGCTAGCGGGAGTCCAGTTCTTC. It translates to CASSSGGLAGVQFF.